The 32 T cell receptor beta chains given below trace back to one sample, sequenced in a study of patients and donors after allogeneic stem cell transplantation. TCRdb itself ran the RT-PCR reads through MiXCR, one entry per CDR3 protein. In the table there are around 7,600 distinct CDR3 sequences, roughly 10% of which are singletons. The sequencing sample was made of blood, either unsorted or a sorted T cell fraction (not recorded which). These receptor sequences come from a human donor who was either an allogeneic HSCT recipient or a stem cell or donor lymphocyte infusion donor (not recorded which). It is not recorded whose cells these are; they may come from a transplant donor.

This clonotype has only a few counts. CDR3 bases: TGCGCCAGCAGCTCCGATTTTGGGAATCGGGTCTACGAGCAGTACTTC. It specifies CASSSDFGNRVYEQYF. The chain combines TRBV5-1 with TRBJ2-7; D not certain. The germline V gene encodes CDR1 SGHRS and CDR2 YFSETQ. The CDR3 spans 16 residues. V dropped 3 bases and J dropped 3 bases, with 19 bases sitting between them.

This clonotype has a count of ten or more. This rearrangement joins TRBV10-3 to TRBJ2-1; 10 nucleotides match TRBD1. The CDR3 length is 14 residues. V lost 6 bases, J lost 1 base, and 0 bases stayed unmatched. The germline V gene has CDR1 ENHRY and CDR2 SYGVKD. The chain's CDR3 is CAIRGQGSYNEQFF. The CDR3 DNA is TGTGCCATCAGGGGACAGGGGTCCTACAATGAGCAGTTCTTC.

The table lists this clonotype with many counts. The rearrangement links TRBV3-1 to TRBJ1-3, with D unresolved. Trimming pared 0 bases from V and 10 bases from J, leaving 7 bases between. The CDR3 totals 12 residues. Germline V CDR1 and CDR2: LGHDT, YNNKEL (reference sequence). DNA of the CDR3: TGTGCCAGCAGCCAAGAGGACCGTACCATATATTTT. Translation: CASSQEDRTIYF.

This clonotype was detected ten times or more. The V gene is TRBV5-1, the J gene TRBJ2-3; D may correspond to TRBD1 or TRBD2 (6 bases each). The CDR3 has 15 amino acids. CDR1 is SGHRS and CDR2 is YFSETQ in the germline V gene. V lost 3 bases, J lost 0 bases, and 11 bases lay in between. CDR3 sequence: CASSSGGASTDTQYF. The CDR3 DNA follows: TGCGCCAGCAGCTCCGGGGGCGCTAGCACAGATACGCAGTATTTT.

This clonotype has only a few counts. This chain connects TRBV6-2 or TRBV6-3 to TRBJ2-7; 10 bases are shared with TRBD1. CDR1 and CDR2 (germline): MNHEY, SVGEGT. The V and J ends lost 7 bases and 6 bases, in that order; junction bases with no gene match: 9. This CDR3 has 14 residues. CDR3 sequence reads: CASIWDRGLGEQYF. In nucleotides, the CDR3 is TGTGCCAGCATCTGGGACAGGGGACTCGGCGAGCAGTACTTC.

Turning to this clonotype: Since a much larger clone is just one base distant, this may be a read error. The chain links TRBV3-1 to TRBJ1-5; no firm D call. Per the germline V gene, CDR1 is LGHDT and CDR2 is YNNKEL (reference sequence). V gave up 3 bases and J gave up 3 bases, with 12 bases separating them. CDR3 length equals 15 residues. The CDR3 DNA sequence: TGTGCCAGCAGCCAGTCCCCGGTGAACAATCAGCCCCAGCATTTT. Translation: CASSQSPVNNQPQHF.

Only a few counts were recorded for this clonotype. The V call is TRBV19, the J call TRBJ2-1; 7 bases agree with TRBD2. Unmatched junction bases numbered 6, after V lost 5 bases and J lost 5 bases. Germline V gene lookup returns CDR1 LNHDA and CDR2 SQIVND (reference sequence). The CDR3 loop spans 14 amino acids. CDR3 sequence (DNA): TGTGCCAGTAGTCTCACCGGGACTAACAATGAGCAGTTCTTC. It encodes CASSLTGTNNEQFF.

The chain has TRBV18 and TRBJ2-2; 11 positions match TRBD2. Germline V gene sequence: CDR1 KGHSH, CDR2 LQKENI. V shed 0 bases and J 2 bases; nucleotides not matched to a gene: 5. The CDR3 is 18 amino acids. DNA for the CDR3: TGTGCCAGCTCACCACCCAGAGGGACTAGCGGAAACACCGGGGAGCTGTTTTTT. This translates into CASSPPRGTSGNTGELFF.

The J gene is TRBJ2-7, the V gene TRBV6-5, with TRBD1 identical over 11 bases. The trim removed 2 bases at V and 2 bases at J, leaving 2 bases unmatched. The CDR3 runs to 15 residues. CDR1 MNHEY and CDR2 SVGAGI come from the germline V gene. In DNA form, the CDR3 reads TGTGCCAGCAGTTACACGGGACAGGGGGCCTACGAGCAGTACTTC. Amino acid sequence: CASSYTGQGAYEQYF.

The table lists this clonotype with many counts. J is TRBJ1-3 and V is TRBV5-1; 7 positions agree with TRBD1. V shed 4 bases, J shed 0 bases, and the junction held 10 bases outside the gene matches. CDR1 is SGHRS and CDR2 is YFSETQ in the germline V gene. The CDR3 has 17 residues. CDR3 sequence (DNA): TGCGCCAGCAGCCTCGCGGGACAGAGTGTCTCTGGAAACACCATATATTTT. It is translated as CASSLAGQSVSGNTIYF.

There are many counts of this clonotype. The V and J genes are TRBV2 and TRBJ2-7; no clear D. Trimming shortened V by 6 bases and J by 4 bases, and 16 bases separated the two germline ends. The germline gives CDR1 SNHLY, CDR2 FYNNEI. CDR3 length: 14 residues. The CDR3 loop is CASSRGTTDYEQYF. Written as DNA, the CDR3 is TGTGCCAGCAGCCGCGGCACAACCGATTACGAGCAGTACTTC.

This clonotype was counted at least ten times. The chain employs TRBV20-1 and TRBJ1-5; 7 nucleotides agree with TRBD1. With 6 bases clipped from V and 1 base from J, the junction kept 6 bases outside the gene matches. Germline CDR1 is DFQATT and CDR2 is SNEGSKA (reference sequence). The CDR3 is 14 residues long. The CDR3: CSAKGGQSNQPQHF. The CDR3 nucleotides are TGCAGTGCAAAAGGGGGACAGAGCAATCAGCCCCAGCATTTT.

This clonotype came up a few times. The chain recombines TRBV9 with TRBJ2-3, with D tentatively TRBD1 or TRBD2 (7 bases each). V was shortened by 2 bases and J by 0 bases, with 13 bases between the two germline ends. The CDR3 length is 16 residues. The V gene's germline CDR1 is SGDLS and CDR2 YYNGEE. CDR3 sequence: CASSVRGGTSTDTQYF. CDR3 DNA: TGTGCCAGCAGCGTCAGGGGGGGAACAAGCACAGATACGCAGTATTTT.

This clonotype showed up many times. The rearrangement joins TRBV2 to TRBJ1-4, with D possibly TRBD1 on 6 matching bases. Per germline, CDR1 SNHLY and CDR2 FYNNEI. V shed 8 bases and J shed 7 bases, with 14 bases lying between them. The CDR3 contains 13 residues. The CDR3 nucleotides read TGTGCCAGCTCGCAGGGGCTCGGTGAAAAACTGTTTTTT. Residues: CASSQGLGEKLFF. The full variable domain, rest sourced from reference TRBV2 and TRBJ1-4, is EPEVTQTPSHQVTQMGQEVILRCVPISNHLYFYWYRQILGQKVEFLVSFYNNEISEKSEIFDDQFSVERPDGSNFTLKIRSTKLEDSAMYFCASSQGLGEKLFFGSGTQLSVL.

This clonotype was counted ten times or more. This chain uses TRBV7-9 with TRBJ1-4, with TRBD1 as a possible D gene (5 bases). Trimming took 4 bases from V and 1 from J, leaving 13 bases between them. From germline, CDR1 is SEHNR and CDR2 FQNEAQ (reference sequence). This CDR3 spans 16 amino acids. This chain's CDR3 is CASSYSPGGTNEKLFF. Written as DNA, the CDR3 is TGTGCCAGCAGCTATTCCCCCGGGGGAACTAATGAAAAACTGTTTTTT.

V and J are TRBV6-5 and TRBJ2-1; D might be TRBD2 (7 bases). CDR3 length: 17 residues. Trimming took off 2 bases at V and 3 bases at J, with 17 bases between the two ends. Germline-derived CDR1 and CDR2 are MNHEY and SVGAGI. CDR3 in DNA: TGTGCCAGCAGTTACGTCGGGGGGCAAAGACTCTACAATGAGCAGTTCTTC. Encoded protein: CASSYVGGQRLYNEQFF.

This clonotype was picked up a small number of times. The chain joins TRBV4-2 to TRBJ2-3; D perhaps matches TRBD2 (6 bases). This CDR3 comprises 16 residues. Germline assignment: CDR1 LGHNA and CDR2 YNFKEQ. V was cut by 0 bases and J by 5 bases, with 15 bases left in between. As DNA, the CDR3 is TGTGCCAGCAGCCAAGATATCCTACTAGCAGAAGATACGCAGTATTTT. It encodes CASSQDILLAEDTQYF.

In regard to this clonotype: Given a much more abundant clone one base away, this may be a read error. The rearrangement uses TRBV6-1 and TRBJ1-1; the D is unclear. The CDR3 has 14 amino acids. Germline lookup yields CDR1 MNHNS and CDR2 SASEGT. V lost 5 bases and J lost 4, with 14 bases in between. The CDR3 spells CASSILPGATEAFF. The CDR3 DNA follows: TGTGCCAGCAGTATCCTCCCAGGCGCCACTGAAGCTTTCTTT.

There are a few counts of this clonotype. This chain links TRBV7-9 with TRBJ2-7; D possibly matches TRBD1 or TRBD2 (6 bases each). The CDR3 totals 16 residues. The V gene lost 4 bases and the J gene lost 6 bases, with 22 bases spanning the gap. Germline CDR1 is SEHNR and CDR2 is FQNEAQ (reference sequence). CDR3 protein: CASSSFPGSGALEQYF. The CDR3 bases are TGTGCCAGCAGCTCCTTCCCAGGCTCGGGGGCACTCGAGCAGTACTTC.

Many counts were recorded for this clonotype. This chain's CDR3 is CASSYGTAQETQYF. The DNA of the CDR3 is TGCGCCAGCAGCTACGGGACAGCCCAAGAGACCCAGTACTTC. The chain recombines TRBV5-1 with TRBJ2-5; 7 bases line up with TRBD1. The CDR3 has 14 amino acids. Germline V gene data show CDR1 as SGHRS and CDR2 as YFSETQ. Trimming removed 3 bases from V and 1 base from J; junction bases left unmatched: 3.

This clonotype was detected only a few times. The chain uses TRBV20-1 and TRBJ1-2, with D possibly TRBD1 on 5 matching bases. This CDR3 contains 12 residues. The germline V and J ends were trimmed by 6 bases and 6 bases, with 14 bases remaining between them. The germline V gene has CDR1 DFQATT and CDR2 SNEGSKA (reference sequence). CDR3 in DNA: TGCAGTGCCATTGACAGAGCAAATGGCTACACCTTC. As protein: CSAIDRANGYTF.

This clonotype was picked up a small number of times. The CDR3 nucleotides read TGTGCCAGCAGCTCCGGGACAAGGTCTGGCTACACCTTC. Its translation: CASSSGTRSGYTF. The chain couples TRBV5-4 to TRBJ1-2; D may be TRBD1 (6 bases). The CDR3 consists of 13 residues. The germline gives CDR1 SGHNT, CDR2 YYREEE (reference sequence). Deletions cut 3 bases from V and 7 bases from J, with 13 bases between.

This clonotype was seen at least ten times. The chain recombines TRBV6-5 with TRBJ1-5; the D gene is possibly TRBD1 (6 bases). CDR1 is MNHEY and CDR2 is SVGAGI in the germline V gene. V was trimmed by 7 bases and J by 4 bases, leaving 11 bases between them. The CDR3 length is 13 residues. DNA of the CDR3: TGTGCCAGCAAGGGGGGAGCGAATCAGCCCCAGCATTTT. Protein: CASKGGANQPQHF.

By proportion, this clonotype is medium-sized. The genes are TRBV27 and TRBJ2-7; no firm D call. V was shortened by 1 base and J by 6 bases, with 19 bases between the two germline ends. Germline V CDR1 and CDR2: MNHEY, SMNVEV (reference sequence). There are 16 residues in the CDR3. CDR3 protein: CASSLLVGSQASEQYF. CDR3 sequence (DNA): TGTGCCAGCAGTTTATTGGTCGGCAGCCAAGCGAGCGAGCAGTACTTC.

This chain uses TRBV6-5 with TRBJ2-2; D tentatively reads TRBD1 or TRBD2 (5 bases each). The CDR3 sequence is 16 residues long. V lost 2 bases and J lost 2, with 12 bases in between. In germline, CDR1 is MNHEY, CDR2 SVGAGI. CDR3 amino acids: CASSYIQGRNTGELFF. CDR3 nucleotides: TGTGCCAGCAGTTACATCCAGGGACGAAACACCGGGGAGCTGTTTTTT.

The chain recombines TRBV5-1 with TRBJ2-7, with 8 bases aligning to TRBD1. Germline loops: CDR1 SGHRS, CDR2 YFSETQ. Germline trimming cut 3 bases from V and 2 bases from J; bases unmatched to any gene: 4. This CDR3 is 14 amino acids long. The CDR3 protein is CASSSRTGTYEQYF. DNA for the CDR3: TGCGCCAGCAGCTCCCGGACAGGGACCTACGAGCAGTACTTC.

This clonotype was seen repeatedly, ten times or more. The chain couples TRBV20-1 to TRBJ2-7; 8 bases map to TRBD1. J was trimmed by 1 base and V by 2 bases; bases with no gene match: 1. The CDR3 is 13 amino acids. From germline, CDR1 is DFQATT and CDR2 SNEGSKA (reference sequence). The CDR3 is CSARRDRSYEQYF. The CDR3 nucleotides read TGCAGTGCTAGAAGGGACAGGTCCTACGAGCAGTACTTC.

V gene TRBV2 combines with J gene TRBJ1-5; perhaps TRBD1 as D (5 bases). The ends were cut back, 4 bases at V and 7 bases at J, with 14 bases in the middle. The CDR3 has 14 residues. The V gene's germline CDR1 is SNHLY and CDR2 FYNNEI. The CDR3 coding sequence is TGTGCCAGCAGTGTTCGGCAGGGTCAGCAGCCCCAGCATTTT. Protein: CASSVRQGQQPQHF.

This clonotype was observed at least ten times. This chain joins TRBV6-6 and TRBJ1-3; the D gene is possibly TRBD1 (6 bases). V lost 2 bases and J 1 base, leaving 15 bases between the germline ends. CDR1 is MNHNY and CDR2 is SVGAGI in the germline V gene (reference sequence). This CDR3 contains 17 residues. CDR3 residues: CASSYAGGSRSGNTIYF. CDR3 DNA: TGTGCCAGCAGTTACGCCGGGGGCAGTCGGTCTGGAAACACCATATATTTT.

There are a few counts of this clonotype. This chain connects TRBV9 to TRBJ2-1; D is unresolved. The CDR3 runs to 14 residues. Germline loops: CDR1 SGDLS, CDR2 YYNGEE. V lost 1 base, J lost 5 bases, and 10 bases lay in between. CDR3 sequence: CASSVRSFHNEQFF. CDR3 sequence (DNA): TGTGCCAGCAGCGTACGAAGTTTCCACAATGAGCAGTTCTTC.

This clonotype was seen more than once but under ten times. The rearrangement uses TRBV5-1 and TRBJ2-7; TRBD2 matches 13 bases. V lost 3 bases and J lost 10; bases outside the gene matches: 4. Germline CDR1 and CDR2: SGHRS and YFSETQ. This CDR3 is built from 13 residues. Here the CDR3 reads CASSSGTSGAQYF. The CDR3 coding sequence is TGCGCCAGCAGCTCCGGGACTAGCGGGGCCCAGTACTTC.

This clonotype has at least ten counts. V usage is TRBV29-1 and J usage is TRBJ1-5, with TRBD1 identical over 9 bases. The CDR3 spans 14 residues. V lost 6 bases to trimming and J lost 7 bases; unmatched junction nucleotides: 10. Looked up from germline, CDR1 is SQVTM and CDR2 is ANQGSEA. The CDR3 region is CSVIATGGSQPQHF. The CDR3 nucleotides are TGCAGCGTAATCGCGACAGGGGGAAGCCAGCCCCAGCATTTT.